The 24 T cell receptor beta chains presented below share a single source sample, sequenced in a study of identical twins. TCRdb re-called the 5' RACE reads with MiXCR, one entry per CDR3 protein. The table lists 1.5 million or so distinct CDR3 sequences, around 29% of them singletons. The sample was cord blood. The receptors derive from a newborn girl in good health.

There are a few counts of this clonotype. The genes are TRBV12-3 or TRBV12-4 and TRBJ1-1; D is possibly TRBD1 (6 bases). CDR3 length equals 16 residues. V lost 2 bases, J lost 5 bases, and 18 bases lay in between. DNA of the CDR3: TGTGCCAGCAGTTTACGTCGACAGGCCCCGAGGACTGAAGCTTTCTTT. Translation gives CASSLRRQAPRTEAFF.

This clonotype was detected only a few times. The genes are TRBV3-1 and TRBJ2-6, with D uncertain. Trimming shortened V by 5 bases and J by 0 bases, and 17 bases separated the two germline ends. CDR3 length: 18 residues. CDR1 and CDR2 (germline): LGHDT, YNNKEL (reference sequence). The DNA for the CDR3 is TGTGCCAGCAGCAGTAAACCTGCAATTAGCTCTGGGGCCAACGTCCTGACTTTC. Its protein product is CASSSKPAISSGANVLTF.

This clonotype was observed a few times. This chain uses TRBV20-1 with TRBJ1-1; D may be TRBD1 (5 bases). This CDR3 spans 15 amino acids. The V and J ends lost 3 bases and 1 base respectively, with 15 bases between them. CDR1 is DFQATT and CDR2 is SNEGSKA in the germline V gene (reference sequence). This chain's CDR3 is CSASKLGTSNTEAFF. CDR3 in DNA: TGCAGTGCTAGTAAATTAGGGACCTCGAACACTGAAGCTTTCTTT.

The sample holds a few counts of this clonotype. The J gene is TRBJ1-4, the V gene TRBV6-6; 8 nucleotides agree with TRBD1. Germline V lookup: CDR1 MNHNY, CDR2 SVGAGI (reference sequence). V shed 1 base and J 6 bases; nucleotides not matched to a gene: 4. This CDR3 has 15 residues. The DNA of the CDR3 is TGTGCCAGCAGTTACTTCAGGGGGCGCGATGAAAAACTGTTTTTT. This encodes CASSYFRGRDEKLFF.

Ten or more counts support this clonotype. This chain uses TRBV29-1 with TRBJ2-4; unclear D gene. This CDR3 is built from 13 residues. CDR1 and CDR2 (germline): SQVTM, ANQGSEA. V was pared by 5 bases and J by 3 bases, with 11 bases between. The CDR3 region is CSVLRIDKNIQYF. CDR3 sequence (DNA): TGCAGCGTTCTGAGAATAGACAAAAACATTCAGTACTTC.

A remark on this clonotype: A read error is possible here, since a much larger clone lies one base away. The rearrangement uses TRBV29-1 and TRBJ2-1; D might be TRBD2 (5 bases). The CDR3 totals 16 residues. Germline V gene sequence: CDR1 SQVTM, CDR2 ANQGSEA. CDR3 in DNA: TGCGGCGTTGAGGGCAGTCCGACGAGCTCCTACAATGAGCAGTTCTTC. Translated, it gives CGVEGSPTSSYNEQFF.

This clonotype was detected many times. V and J are TRBV10-3 and TRBJ2-6; no firm D call. The length of the CDR3 is 15 residues. The V and J ends lost 4 bases and 4 bases respectively, with 11 bases between them. Germline CDR1 ENHRY, CDR2 SYGVKD. CDR3 protein: CAISGRASGANVLTF. DNA for the CDR3: TGTGCCATCAGTGGTCGCGCCTCGGGGGCCAACGTCCTGACTTTC.

The chain employs TRBV29-1 and TRBJ1-5; tentatively, D is TRBD1 (6 bases). Germline V gene lookup returns CDR1 SQVTM and CDR2 ANQGSEA. This CDR3 comprises 13 residues. Trimming removed 5 bases from V and 3 bases from J, with 11 bases in between. CDR3 sequence (DNA): TGCAGCGTTCTGGACAGCCTCAATCAGCCCCAGCATTTT. This gives the protein CSVLDSLNQPQHF.

This clonotype was seen only a few times. The V call is TRBV9, the J call TRBJ2-1; 12 nucleotides agree with TRBD2. This CDR3 spans 16 amino acids. With 3 bases clipped from V and 2 bases from J, the junction kept 3 bases outside the gene matches. The germline gives CDR1 SGDLS, CDR2 YYNGEE. The CDR3 coding sequence is TGTGCCAGCAGCGGCCCTAGCGGGGGGGCCTACAATGAGCAGTTCTTC. Encoded protein: CASSGPSGGAYNEQFF.

Only a few counts were recorded for this clonotype. The chain recombines TRBV5-1 with TRBJ1-1; D unclear. Germline V gene data show CDR1 as SGHRS and CDR2 as YFSETQ. The CDR3 covers 11 residues. Trimming left V 1 base short and J 7 bases short, with 5 bases between. The CDR3 nucleotides are TGCGCCAGCAGCTTGAAGAATGAAGCTTTCTTT. Protein sequence: CASSLKNEAFF. Using reference TRBV5-1 and TRBJ1-1 for the parts outside the CDR3, the full variable domain is KAGVTQTPRYLIKTRGQQVTLSCSPISGHRSVSWYQQTPGQGLQFLFEYFSETQRNKGNFPGRFSGRQFSNSRSEMNVSTLELGDSALYLCASSLKNEAFFGQGTRLTVV.

Only a few counts were recorded for this clonotype. V and J are TRBV7-2 and TRBJ1-5; TRBD1 is a possible D gene (6 bases). CDR1 and CDR2 from the germline V gene are SGHTA and FQGNSA. Trimming left V 0 bases short and J 5 bases short, with 23 bases between. The CDR3 consists of 19 residues. CDR3 bases: TGTGCCAGCAGCTTAGCGCGGGGTAGGGTCGCCAGGGGTGATCAGCCCCAGCATTTT. Protein: CASSLARGRVARGDQPQHF.

Many counts were recorded for this clonotype. The chain recombines TRBV27 with TRBJ2-7, with 7 bases aligning to TRBD2. Germline V lookup: CDR1 MNHEY, CDR2 SMNVEV (reference sequence). The CDR3 sequence is 15 residues long. J lost 3 bases, V lost 1 base, and 6 bases had no gene match. The CDR3 coding sequence is TGTGCCAGCAGTTTATTTGCGGGAGTGAGCTACGAGCAGTACTTC. Protein product: CASSLFAGVSYEQYF.

The V and J genes are TRBV27 and TRBJ1-1, with D hard to call. The CDR3 has 13 amino acids. Trimming took 11 bases from V and 1 from J, leaving 14 bases between them. Per germline, CDR1 MNHEY and CDR2 SMNVEV (reference sequence). The CDR3 spells CAVRSVTNTEAFF. CDR3 bases: TGTGCCGTACGCAGTGTTACGAACACTGAAGCTTTCTTT.

This clonotype was counted a few times. With a much larger clone just one base away, this may be a read error. The CDR3 bases are TGTGCCAGCAGCCAAGAACCCGGGTACGAGCAGTACTTC. It encodes CASSQEPGYEQYF. The chain links TRBV3-1 to TRBJ2-7; D is unresolved. This CDR3 is 13 amino acids long. CDR1 LGHDT and CDR2 YNNKEL come from the germline V gene (reference sequence). V gave up 0 bases and J gave up 4 bases, with 7 bases separating them.

This clonotype occurred many times. The gene calls are TRBV12-3 or TRBV12-4 and TRBJ1-2; no clear D gene. CDR3 size: 11 residues. Trimming took 2 bases from V and 3 from J, leaving 1 base between them. This CDR3 is CASSLHYGYTF. The CDR3 DNA sequence: TGTGCCAGCAGTTTACACTATGGCTACACCTTC.

V gene TRBV9 combines with J gene TRBJ1-3, with a weak D call TRBD1 (6 bases). Trimming pared 0 bases from V and 4 bases from J, leaving 11 bases between. This CDR3 has 15 residues. The germline V gene encodes CDR1 SGDLS and CDR2 YYNGEE. CDR3 loop: CASSVASRGGNTIYF. CDR3 coding DNA: TGTGCCAGCAGCGTAGCTTCCAGGGGAGGAAACACCATATATTTT.

This clonotype was detected a few times. The chain uses TRBV2 and TRBJ1-1; D gene unclear. CDR3 length: 14 residues. CDR1 and CDR2 from the germline V gene are SNHLY and FYNNEI. Deletions cut 7 bases from V and 0 bases from J, with 12 bases between. CDR3 sequence (DNA): TGTGCCAGCAACACCGCTCCTATGAACACTGAAGCTTTCTTT. This codes for CASNTAPMNTEAFF.

The chain uses TRBV6-1 and TRBJ1-4; 8 nucleotides line up with TRBD1. Germline V lookup: CDR1 MNHNS, CDR2 SASEGT. The junction had 7 bases not matched to a gene; V was cut back by 8 bases and J by 5 bases. The CDR3 covers 14 residues. CDR3 amino acids: CASGRQGRNEKLFF. The CDR3 bases are TGTGCCAGCGGTCGACAGGGGCGGAATGAAAAACTGTTTTTT.

Only a few counts were recorded for this clonotype. The rearrangement joins TRBV4-2 to TRBJ1-6; D is unresolved. The V end lost 2 bases, the J end lost 12 bases, and 8 bases lay between the germline ends. CDR1 and CDR2 (germline): LGHNA, YNFKEQ. This CDR3 region has 12 residues. The CDR3 spells CASSQSLGPLHF. The CDR3 DNA sequence: TGTGCCAGCAGCCAATCGTTGGGACCCCTCCACTTT.

This clonotype was seen a handful of times. The genes are TRBV6-2 or TRBV6-3 and TRBJ2-1; 8 positions match TRBD1. Gene TRBJ2-7 matches the end of the DNA better, so the J call may be wrong. The CDR3 is made up of 14 amino acids. Looked up from germline, CDR1 is MNHEY and CDR2 is SVGEGT. CDR3 sequence reads: CASSYPGGYNEQYF. DNA for the CDR3: TGTGCCAGCAGTTACCCAGGGGGCTACAATGAGCAGTACTTC.

J is TRBJ2-2 and V is TRBV24-1, with TRBD1 matching 8 bases. Germline V gene data show CDR1 as KGHDR and CDR2 as SFDVKD. This CDR3 region has 16 residues. The V and J ends lost 3 bases and 7 bases, in that order; junction bases with no gene match: 9. The CDR3 reads CATSDTRTGTVGELFF. CDR3 in DNA: TGTGCCACCAGTGATACTAGGACAGGGACCGTCGGGGAGCTGTTTTTT.

This clonotype appeared a few times. The chain couples TRBV24-1 to TRBJ2-7, with a possible D match to TRBD2 (6 bases). The CDR3 sequence is 15 residues long. CDR1 is KGHDR, CDR2 SFDVKD, per germline. V was pared by 0 bases and J by 7 bases, with 15 bases between. The CDR3 loop is CATSDLSSGYNEQYF. CDR3 coding DNA: TGTGCCACCAGTGATTTGAGTAGCGGCTACAATGAGCAGTACTTC.

This clonotype was picked up a small number of times. The chain carries TRBV10-3 and TRBJ2-1; 7 bases are shared with TRBD2. This CDR3 region has 15 residues. Germline V gene sequence: CDR1 ENHRY, CDR2 SYGVKD. Trimming took 0 bases from V and 6 from J; bases not matched to a gene: 5. Written as DNA, the CDR3 is TGTGCCATCAGTGAGTCTGCGGGAGCGCGCAATGAGCAGTTCTTC. Its translation: CAISESAGARNEQFF.

The chain carries TRBV5-4 and TRBJ2-5; TRBD2 might be the D (5 bases). V lost 4 bases, J lost 4 bases, and 20 bases lay in between. The CDR3 is 16 amino acids. Germline lookup yields CDR1 SGHNT and CDR2 YYREEE (reference sequence). In DNA, the CDR3 is TGTGCCAGCAGCCATCAGCGGTCTCCCGAGAGAGAGACCCAGTACTTC. Amino acid sequence: CASSHQRSPERETQYF. Drawing the rest from reference TRBV5-4 and TRBJ2-5, the complete variable domain is ETGVTQSPTHLIKTRGQQVTLRCSSQSGHNTVSWYQQALGQGPQFIFQYYREEENGRGNFPPRFSGLQFPNYSSELNVNALELDDSALYLCASSHQRSPERETQYFGPGTRLLVL.